This passage covers 17 T cell receptor beta chains from one sample sequenced in a study of T cells in Graves' hyperthyroidism and ophthalmopathy. Amplification yielded TCR beta CDR3 regions, with RNA transcripts as the source. First-round RT-PCR targeting the TCR CDR3 was performed with the HTBI primer set. TCRdb ran MiXCR on the multiplex PCR reads and lists one entry per CDR3 protein. The sample contains fewer than 550,000 distinct CDR3 sequences, approximately 14% of which appear only once. The sequenced sample consisted of blood. The receptors were sampled from a young woman with Graves' hyperthyroidism.

This clonotype was observed a handful of times. CDR3 bases: TGCAGCGTGGCCACCTACGAGCAGTACTTC. As protein: CSVATYEQYF. The rearrangement joins TRBV29-1 to TRBJ2-7; the D is unclear. Germline values: CDR1 SQVTM, CDR2 ANQGSEA. Deletions cut 6 bases from V and 2 bases from J, with 5 bases between. The CDR3 runs to 10 residues.

This chain uses TRBV6-2 or TRBV6-3 with TRBJ1-5, with 11 bases lining up with TRBD1. V gave up 4 bases and J gave up 7 bases; unmatched junction bases: 15. Germline CDR1 MNHEY, CDR2 SVGEGT. This CDR3 comprises 18 residues. Written as DNA, the CDR3 is TGTGCCAGCAGTTCCACCGATGGGACAGGGGGTTCTCGGCAGCCCCAGCATTTT. The encoded protein is CASSSTDGTGGSRQPQHF.

This clonotype showed up many times. The chain has TRBV4-3 and TRBJ2-2; D remains unclear. This CDR3 is built from 17 residues. Germline CDR1 LGHNA, CDR2 YSLEER. Trimming removed 1 base at V and 0 bases at J, with 12 bases between. The CDR3 bases are TGCGCCAGCAGCCAAGTTTGGAGCGTCGCGAACACCGGGGAGCTGTTTTTT. It yields the protein CASSQVWSVANTGELFF.

The chain recombines TRBV4-1 with TRBJ2-7; 10 bases are a match to TRBD2. CDR1 is MGHRA and CDR2 is YSYEKL in the germline V gene. The CDR3 contains 15 residues. J was trimmed by 3 bases and V by 4 bases; bases with no gene match: 6. CDR3 bases: TGCGCCAGCAGCCTTCAGACTAGCGGGTTCTACGAGCAGTACTTC. Residues: CASSLQTSGFYEQYF.

The CDR3 nucleotides are TGTGCCAGCAGCTTAGCGGGGGACAGGCCCCTAGCGGGTTTTTCCTACGAGCAGTACTTC. It codes for CASSLAGDRPLAGFSYEQYF. The chain carries TRBV7-9 and TRBJ2-7; D assignment may be TRBD1 or TRBD2 (8 bases each). Germline assignment: CDR1 SEHNR and CDR2 FQNEAQ (reference sequence). Trimming took off 0 bases at V and 1 base at J, with 25 bases between the two ends. The CDR3 has 20 amino acids.

This clonotype was seen at least ten times. V and J are TRBV18 and TRBJ1-5, with D unresolved. The germline gives CDR1 KGHSH, CDR2 LQKENI. The length of the CDR3 is 15 residues. V lost 2 bases, J lost 0 bases, and 8 bases lay in between. CDR3 residues: CASSPTVNSNQPQHF. CDR3 sequence (DNA): TGTGCCAGCTCACCAACGGTGAATAGCAATCAGCCCCAGCATTTT.

Regarding this clonotype: A much larger clone differs from this one at a single base, so this may be a read error. The chain joins TRBV7-9 to TRBJ2-5, with D perhaps matching TRBD1 (6 bases). CDR3 length equals 16 residues. V was cut by 3 bases and J by 8 bases, with 22 bases left in between. The germline V gene has CDR1 SEHNR and CDR2 FQNEAQ (reference sequence). The CDR3 is CASSFSMVGSGVTQYF. The DNA of the CDR3 is TGTGCCAGCAGCTTCTCCATGGTGGGCTCAGGGGTAACCCAGTACTTC.

This clonotype was detected many times. The rearrangement links TRBV14 to TRBJ2-3; 8 bases map to TRBD1. Germline V CDR1 and CDR2: SGHDN, FVKESK. V trimming: 1 base; J trimming: 2 bases; junction bases outside the gene matches: 5. The CDR3 loop spans 16 amino acids. CDR3 protein: CASSQGTGRATDTQYF. CDR3 DNA: TGTGCCAGCAGCCAAGGGACAGGGCGGGCCACAGATACGCAGTATTTT.

This clonotype was observed a handful of times. V gene TRBV12-3 or TRBV12-4 combines with J gene TRBJ2-2; tentatively, D is TRBD1 (5 bases). The CDR3 extends over 15 amino acids. Trimming stripped 4 bases from V and 1 base from J, with 10 bases between. CDR3 protein: CASSWGHLNTGELFF. In DNA, the CDR3 is TGTGCCAGCAGTTGGGGCCACCTGAACACCGGGGAGCTGTTTTTT.

At least ten counts were recorded for this clonotype. This sequence joins TRBV6-2 or TRBV6-3 and TRBJ2-3; D unresolved. The CDR3 sequence is 14 residues long. The V end lost 2 bases, the J end lost 3 bases, and 9 bases lay between the germline ends. CDR1 MNHEY and CDR2 SVGEGT come from the germline V gene. The CDR3 bases are TGTGCCAGCAGTTACACCACATCGACAGATACGCAGTATTTT. Translating it yields CASSYTTSTDTQYF.

The V gene is TRBV20-1, the J gene TRBJ2-3, with TRBD2 matching over 13 bases. Trimming took 3 bases from V and 4 from J; bases not matched to a gene: 19. The CDR3 runs 20 residues. The germline CDR1 and CDR2 sequences are DFQATT and SNEGSKA (reference sequence). The CDR3 DNA sequence: TGCAGTGCTAGCTTCGGACTAGCGGGGGACATACCGCCATATGCAGATACGCAGTATTTT. It codes for CSASFGLAGDIPPYADTQYF.

This clonotype was picked up many times. The V gene is TRBV20-1, the J gene TRBJ2-7, with 7 positions matching TRBD2. The CDR3 runs to 13 residues. With 5 bases clipped from V and 2 bases from J, the junction kept 6 bases outside the gene matches. CDR1 and CDR2 (germline): DFQATT, SNEGSKA (reference sequence). CDR3 DNA sequence: TGCAGTGCTTTGGTGGGGAGGGCCTACGAGCAGTACTTC. It translates to CSALVGRAYEQYF.

The chain carries TRBV28 and TRBJ2-7, with D perhaps TRBD1 (6 bases). The CDR3 is made up of 14 amino acids. The V and J ends lost 6 bases and 2 bases respectively, with 14 bases between them. Per germline, CDR1 MDHEN and CDR2 SYDVKM. The CDR3: CASRQDRLPYEQYF. The CDR3, as DNA: TGTGCCAGCAGACAAGACAGGTTACCCTACGAGCAGTACTTC.

This clonotype was seen ten or more times. The genes are TRBV6-2 or TRBV6-3 and TRBJ2-7; maybe TRBD1 (5 bases). The CDR3 length is 12 residues. The V end was cut by 6 bases, the J end by 3 bases, with 9 bases between. Germline CDR1 and CDR2: MNHEY and SVGEGT. CDR3 protein: CASRDIYYEQYF. DNA of the CDR3: TGTGCCAGCAGGGACATCTACTACGAGCAGTACTTC.

The chain uses TRBV5-1 and TRBJ2-7, with D uncertain. Germline V CDR1 and CDR2: SGHRS, YFSETQ. V was pared by 0 bases and J by 2 bases, with 12 bases between. The CDR3 consists of 15 residues. The CDR3 coding sequence is TGCGCCAGCAGCTTGGGGAAGCTGTTGACCTACGAGCAGTACTTC. This encodes CASSLGKLLTYEQYF.

Only a few counts were recorded for this clonotype. The V gene is TRBV7-9, the J gene TRBJ2-3; 9 positions agree with TRBD2. Germline CDR1 is SEHNR and CDR2 is FQNEAQ (reference sequence). J gave up 4 bases and V 1 base, and 6 bases lay outside the gene matches. The CDR3 runs to 16 residues. CDR3 sequence (DNA): TGTGCCAGCAGCTTAGGAGGCGGGGGGGCCGCAGATACGCAGTATTTT. Translated: CASSLGGGGAADTQYF.

The chain uses TRBV19 and TRBJ2-5; possibly TRBD1 or TRBD2 for D (6 bases each). Germline V gene lookup returns CDR1 LNHDA and CDR2 SQIVND (reference sequence). V dropped 1 base and J dropped 5 bases, with 14 bases sitting between them. The CDR3 has 15 residues. The DNA for the CDR3 is TGTGCCAGTAGTATAGCTTCGGGGGCGACGGAGACCCAGTACTTC. Protein sequence: CASSIASGATETQYF.